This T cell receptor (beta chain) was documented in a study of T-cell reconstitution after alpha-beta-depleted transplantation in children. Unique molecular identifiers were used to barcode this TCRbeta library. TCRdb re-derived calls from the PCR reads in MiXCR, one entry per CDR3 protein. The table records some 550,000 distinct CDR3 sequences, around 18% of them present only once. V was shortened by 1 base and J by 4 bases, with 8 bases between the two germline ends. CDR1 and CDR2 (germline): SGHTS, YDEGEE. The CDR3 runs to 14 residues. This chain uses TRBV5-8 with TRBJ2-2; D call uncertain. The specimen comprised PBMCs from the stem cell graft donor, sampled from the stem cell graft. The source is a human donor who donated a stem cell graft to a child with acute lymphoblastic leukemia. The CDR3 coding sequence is TGTGCCAGCAGCTTGTGGGGTCGCACCGGGGAGCTGTTTTTT. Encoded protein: CASSLWGRTGELFF.